Below are 15 T cell receptor beta chains sequenced from a single sample in a study of blood T cells in healthy people across ages. Primed by a sample-barcoded 5' primer and a J-beta primer mix, a second PCR proceeded for about 6 to 11 cycles. TCRdb re-derived calls from the 5' RACE reads in MiXCR, one entry per CDR3 protein. The profile shows roughly 1.5 million distinct CDR3 sequences, roughly 43% of them singletons. Sequenced material: blood. The receptors originated from a woman aged 18-35 years in good health.

The chain is built from TRBV20-1 and TRBJ1-6; weak D call: TRBD1 (5 bases). V lost 6 bases, J lost 2 bases, and 11 bases lay in between. CDR3 size: 14 residues. Germline V gives CDR1 DFQATT, CDR2 SNEGSKA (reference sequence). The CDR3 coding sequence is TGCAGTGCCCGGGACCGGGCCTATAATTCACCCCTCCACTTT. Translation gives CSARDRAYNSPLHF.

The chain links TRBV28 to TRBJ2-7; D is unclear. V was shortened by 6 bases and J by 3 bases, with 12 bases between the two germline ends. CDR3 length: 13 amino acids. The germline CDR1 and CDR2 sequences are MDHEN and SYDVKM. The CDR3 sequence is CASSLLRNYEQYF. As DNA, the CDR3 is TGTGCCAGCAGCCTCTTGCGGAACTACGAGCAGTACTTC.

This chain joins TRBV7-2 and TRBJ2-1; 8 bases agree with TRBD2. V was pared by 7 bases and J by 4 bases, with 6 bases of the junction left unmatched. The CDR3 runs 14 residues. Germline values: CDR1 SGHTA, CDR2 FQGNSA. The CDR3: CASKERGSYNEQFF. The CDR3 DNA reads TGTGCCAGCAAAGAGCGGGGGTCATACAATGAGCAGTTCTTC.

This clonotype was found many times. The chain recombines TRBV20-1 with TRBJ2-3; a weak D match, TRBD2 (6 bases). The CDR3 extends over 16 amino acids. Germline values: CDR1 DFQATT, CDR2 SNEGSKA (reference sequence). Trimming stripped 3 bases from V and 2 bases from J, with 18 bases between. DNA for the CDR3: TGCAGTGCTAGTTCTCCCGTCGGCGGGGCCACAGATACGCAGTATTTT. It yields the protein CSASSPVGGATDTQYF.

The rearrangement joins TRBV7-2 to TRBJ1-6; possible D gene TRBD1, 5 bases. V lost 1 base to trimming and J lost 10 bases, with 17 bases between them. The CDR3 runs 16 residues. Germline CDR1 is SGHTA and CDR2 is FQGNSA. This chain's CDR3 is CASSLGAGRGDSPLHF. CDR3 DNA sequence: TGTGCCAGCAGCTTAGGCGCAGGGAGGGGTGACTCACCCCTCCACTTT.

This clonotype was observed a handful of times. The V gene is TRBV4-1, the J gene TRBJ2-4, with 12 bases fitting TRBD2. The CDR3 sequence is 17 residues long. J lost 8 bases, V lost 5 bases, and 13 bases had no gene match. Germline CDR1 and CDR2: MGHRA and YSYEKL. The CDR3 here is CASSSTGTSGLQDIQYF. CDR3 DNA: TGCGCCAGCAGCTCTACCGGGACTAGCGGGCTCCAGGACATTCAGTACTTC.

This clonotype appeared a single time. V is TRBV28 and J is TRBJ1-5, with D perhaps matching TRBD1 (6 bases). V was shortened by 6 bases and J by 0 bases, with 18 bases between the two germline ends. CDR3 length equals 17 residues. Germline assignment: CDR1 MDHEN and CDR2 SYDVKM. CDR3 residues: CASSKGHTIYSNQPQHF. The CDR3, as DNA: TGTGCCAGCAGCAAGGGACACACCATCTATAGCAATCAGCCCCAGCATTTT. Looking up the rest from reference TRBV28 and TRBJ1-5 gives the full variable domain: DVKVTQSSRYLVKRTGEKVFLECVQDMDHENMFWYRQDPGLGLRLIYFSYDVKMKEKGDIPEGYSVSREKKERFSLILESASTNQTSMYLCASSKGHTIYSNQPQHFGDGTRLSIL.

The V call is TRBV9, the J call TRBJ2-3; unclear D gene. In germline, CDR1 is SGDLS, CDR2 YYNGEE. There are 15 residues in the CDR3. Trimming removed 3 bases at V and 1 base at J, with 12 bases between. The CDR3 region is CASSADLRGTDTQYF. CDR3 DNA sequence: TGTGCCAGCAGCGCAGATCTCCGCGGCACAGATACGCAGTATTTT.

This clonotype was seen many times. The V gene is TRBV29-1, the J gene TRBJ2-7; 7 bases map to TRBD1. J gave up 0 bases and V 5 bases, and 7 bases lay outside the gene matches. Germline CDR1 SQVTM, CDR2 ANQGSEA. The CDR3 has 14 amino acids. The CDR3 loop is CSVLVGTVSYEQYF. As DNA, the CDR3 is TGCAGCGTTTTGGTCGGGACAGTCTCCTACGAGCAGTACTTC.

This clonotype was detected a few times. This chain connects TRBV29-1 to TRBJ2-1; D remains unclear. The V gene lost 7 bases and the J gene lost 4 bases, with 20 bases spanning the gap. The CDR3 runs 15 residues. CDR1 is SQVTM, CDR2 ANQGSEA, per germline. The CDR3 DNA follows: TGCAGCGATCTCAACAGACTGTTGCAGTACAATGAGCAGTTCTTC. Translation: CSDLNRLLQYNEQFF.

As for this clonotype: The germline gene is not matched at one end of the junction; a read error may be the cause. The chain couples TRBV2 to TRBJ1-1, with D unclear. This CDR3 is 13 amino acids long. Germline CDR1 SNHLY, CDR2 FYNNEI. CDR3 bases: TGTGCCAGCAGTGTAGCCGGATACGCTGAGGCTTTCTTT. This encodes CASSVAGYAEAFF. Looking up the rest from reference TRBV2 and TRBJ1-1 gives the full variable domain: EPEVTQTPSHQVTQMGQEVILRCVPISNHLYFYWYRQILGQKVEFLVSFYNNEISEKSEIFDDQFSVERPDGSNFTLKIRSTKLEDSAMYFCASSVAGYAEAFFGQGTRLTVV.

This clonotype was seen only once. This rearrangement joins TRBV29-1 to TRBJ2-1; 11 bases agree with TRBD2. J gave up 10 bases and V 7 bases, and 9 bases lay outside the gene matches. Looked up from germline, CDR1 is SQVTM and CDR2 is ANQGSEA. This CDR3 contains 13 residues. CDR3 DNA: TGCAGCGATCTACTAGCGGGGGCTGGGGAGCAGTTCTTC. This codes for CSDLLAGAGEQFF.

The CDR3 is CASSYTGLGQPQHF. In DNA form, the CDR3 reads TGTGCCAGCAGCTACACAGGGTTGGGTCAGCCCCAGCATTTT. This chain joins TRBV6-5 and TRBJ1-5; D perhaps matches TRBD1 (6 bases). The CDR3 extends over 14 amino acids. With 6 bases removed from V and 6 bases from J, the gap between germline ends came to 15 bases. The V gene's germline CDR1 is MNHEY and CDR2 SVGAGI.

The chain carries TRBV12-3 or TRBV12-4 and TRBJ2-1; the match to TRBD2 covers 7 bases. This CDR3 is 14 amino acids long. V lost 6 bases to trimming and J lost 8 bases; unmatched junction nucleotides: 10. CDR3 coding DNA: TGTGCCAGCAGGAATTCTAGCGGTATCGATGAGCAGTTCTTC. This codes for CASRNSSGIDEQFF.

This chain joins TRBV21-1 and TRBJ2-2. TRBV21-1 is a listed pseudogene. The CDR3 contains 13 residues. The CDR3 spells CASTEQRTGELFF. As DNA, the CDR3 is TGTGCCAGCACCGAACAGAGGACCGGGGAGCTGTTTTTT.